A single T cell receptor beta chain is shown here with its context. Its antigen is currently unknown. The time point was: before natalizumab initiation. The data are from a study of multiple sclerosis patients with progressive multifocal leukoencephalopathy. The data were produced by immunoSEQ multiplex PCR, yet TCRdb's version contains in-frame clones alone and is incomplete. The sample lists more than 25,000 clones, 88% occurring once. Points from the study as a whole: Less diverse TRB repertoires were suggested in most PML patients.

This CDR3 is 13 amino acids long. V was trimmed by 2 bases and J by 2 bases, leaving 6 bases between them. Germline V CDR1 and CDR2: SGHVS, FQNEAQ. This receptor was obtained from a human donor with multiple sclerosis. Sequencing input: PBMCs. The chain uses TRBV7-8 and TRBJ1-1, with D possibly matching TRBD1 (5 bases). CDR3 in DNA: TGTGCCAGCAGCTTAAGGGGTAACACTGAAGCTTTCTTT. Amino acids: CASSLRGNTEAFF. The full variable domain, completed using reference TRBV7-8 and TRBJ1-1, is GAGVSQSPRYKVAKRGQDVALRCDPISGHVSLFWYQQALGQGPEFLTYFQNEAQLDKSGLPSDRFFAERPEGSVSTLKIQRTQQEDSAVYLCASSLRGNTEAFFGQGTRLTVV.